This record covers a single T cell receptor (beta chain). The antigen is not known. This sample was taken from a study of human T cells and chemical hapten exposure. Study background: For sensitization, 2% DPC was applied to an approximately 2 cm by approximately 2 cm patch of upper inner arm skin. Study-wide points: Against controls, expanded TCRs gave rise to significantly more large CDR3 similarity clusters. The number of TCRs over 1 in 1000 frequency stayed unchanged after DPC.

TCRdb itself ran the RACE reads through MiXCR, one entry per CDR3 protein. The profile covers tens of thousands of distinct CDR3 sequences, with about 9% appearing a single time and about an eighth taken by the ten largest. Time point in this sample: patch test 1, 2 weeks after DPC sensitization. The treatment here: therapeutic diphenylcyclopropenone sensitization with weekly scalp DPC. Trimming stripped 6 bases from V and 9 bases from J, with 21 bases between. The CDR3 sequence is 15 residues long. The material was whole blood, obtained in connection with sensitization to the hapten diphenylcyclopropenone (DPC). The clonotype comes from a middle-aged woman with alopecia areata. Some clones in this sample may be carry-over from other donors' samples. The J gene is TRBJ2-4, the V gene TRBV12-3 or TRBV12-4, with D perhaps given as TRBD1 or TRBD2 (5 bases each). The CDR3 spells CASSPRQVGGSIQYF. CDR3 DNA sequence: TGTGCCAGCAGCCCCCGGCAGGTTGGGGGAAGCATTCAGTACTTC.